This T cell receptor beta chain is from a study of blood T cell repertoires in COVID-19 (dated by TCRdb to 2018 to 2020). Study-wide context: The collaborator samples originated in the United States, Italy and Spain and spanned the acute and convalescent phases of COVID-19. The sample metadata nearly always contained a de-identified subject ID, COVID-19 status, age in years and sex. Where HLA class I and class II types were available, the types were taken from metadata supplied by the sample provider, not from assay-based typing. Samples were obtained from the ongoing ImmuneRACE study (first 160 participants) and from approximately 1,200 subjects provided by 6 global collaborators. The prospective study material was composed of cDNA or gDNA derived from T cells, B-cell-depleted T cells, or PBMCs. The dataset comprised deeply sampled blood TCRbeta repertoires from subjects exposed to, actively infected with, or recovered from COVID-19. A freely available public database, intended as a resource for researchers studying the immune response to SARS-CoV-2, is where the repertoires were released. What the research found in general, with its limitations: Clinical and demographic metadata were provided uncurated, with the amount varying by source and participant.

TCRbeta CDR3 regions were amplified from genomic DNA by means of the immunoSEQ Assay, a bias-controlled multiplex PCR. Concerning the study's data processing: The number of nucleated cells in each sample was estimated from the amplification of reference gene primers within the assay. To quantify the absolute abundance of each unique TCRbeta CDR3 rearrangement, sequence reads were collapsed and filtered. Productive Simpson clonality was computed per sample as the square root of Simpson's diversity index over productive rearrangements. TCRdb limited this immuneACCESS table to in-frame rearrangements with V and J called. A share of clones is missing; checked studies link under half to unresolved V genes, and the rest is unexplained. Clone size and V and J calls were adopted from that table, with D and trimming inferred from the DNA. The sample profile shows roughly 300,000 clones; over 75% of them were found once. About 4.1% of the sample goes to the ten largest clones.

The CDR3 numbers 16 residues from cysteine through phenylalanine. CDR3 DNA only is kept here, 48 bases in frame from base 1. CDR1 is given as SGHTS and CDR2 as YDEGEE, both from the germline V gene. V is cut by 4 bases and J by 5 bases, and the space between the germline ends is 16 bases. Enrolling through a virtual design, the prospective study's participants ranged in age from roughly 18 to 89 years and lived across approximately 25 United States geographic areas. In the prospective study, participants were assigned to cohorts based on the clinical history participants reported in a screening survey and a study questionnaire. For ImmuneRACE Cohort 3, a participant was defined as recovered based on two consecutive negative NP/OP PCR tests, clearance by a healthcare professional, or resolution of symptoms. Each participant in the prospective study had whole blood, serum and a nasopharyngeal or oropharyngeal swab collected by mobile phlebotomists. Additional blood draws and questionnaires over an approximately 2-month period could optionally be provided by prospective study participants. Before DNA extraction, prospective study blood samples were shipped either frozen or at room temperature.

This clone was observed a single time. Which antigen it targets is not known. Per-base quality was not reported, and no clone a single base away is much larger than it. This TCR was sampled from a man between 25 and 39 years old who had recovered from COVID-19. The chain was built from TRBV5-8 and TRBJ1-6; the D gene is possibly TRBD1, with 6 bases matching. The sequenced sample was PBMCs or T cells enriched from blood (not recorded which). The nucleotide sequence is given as TGTGCCAGCAGCCCGCAAGGACAGCAAAATAATTCACCCCTCCACTTT. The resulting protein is CASSPQGQQNNSPLHF. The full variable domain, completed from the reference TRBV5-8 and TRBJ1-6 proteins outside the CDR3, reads EAGVTQSPTHLIKTRGQQATLRCSPISGHTSVYWYQQALGLGLQFLLWYDEGEERNRGNFPPRFSGRQFPNYSSELNVNALELEDSALYLCASSPQGQQNNSPLHFGNGTRLTVT.